This entry features one T cell receptor beta chain sequence. The junction had 13 bases not matched to a gene; V was cut back by 5 bases and J by 9 bases. Germline CDR1 is SGHNT and CDR2 is YENEEA. This CDR3 comprises 17 residues. This entry comes from a study of OX40 agonist ivuxolimab in advanced cancers. Here immunoSEQ multiplex PCR was the method, and the copy in TCRdb shows in-frame clones only, minus some. The profile shows roughly 89,000 clones, over 80% of them singletons. This specimen was CD4+ or CD8+ T cells sorted from blood, taken in a trial of the OX40 agonist ivuxolimab. The clonotype comes from an adult with an advanced solid tumor such as melanoma, head and neck, liver or kidney cancer. V and J are TRBV11-3 and TRBJ2-1; 13 nucleotides line up with TRBD2. CDR3 sequence: CASSPGLAGERVSEQFF. DNA of the CDR3: TGTGCCAGCAGCCCAGGACTAGCGGGAGAACGGGTCAGTGAGCAGTTCTTC.